The present TCR beta chain was sequenced within a study of technical replicates of blood from a few donors. This table comes from immunoSEQ multiplex PCR, and its TCRdb copy is limited to in-frame clones, with some not included. The sample holds around 80,000 clones, 95% to 97% seen once. The CDR3 sequence is 16 residues long. Losses at the gene ends were 5 bases for V and 4 bases for J; bases not matched to a gene: 11. Germline CDR1 and CDR2: SGHAT and FQNNGV. The V and J genes are TRBV11-2 and TRBJ2-3, with 8 bases matching TRBD2. This receptor was identified in a human donor in good health. The sequencing sample was made of T cells isolated from PBMCs. The CDR3 spells CASSLSSGSIPDTQYF. The CDR3 coding sequence is TGTGCCAGCAGCCTATCCAGCGGGAGTATCCCAGATACGCAGTATTTT.